This T cell receptor beta chain emerged from a study of preoperative IRX-2 immunotherapy in early breast cancer. The table came from immunoSEQ multiplex PCR; TCRdb's copy has only in-frame clones and leaves some out. Of about 740 clones in the sample, around four fifths were seen once. The J segment lost 3 bases and the V segment lost 10 bases, leaving 5 bases of the junction unmatched. Per germline, CDR1 MDHEN and CDR2 SYDVKM. The CDR3 sequence is 12 residues long. Treatment meaning: preoperative locoregional IRX-2 cytokine immunotherapy. This material consisted of tumor tissue, taken after IRX-2 immunotherapy. The receptor comes from a human donor with breast cancer. The chain joins TRBV28 to TRBJ1-2, with TRBD1 identical over 7 bases. This CDR3 reads CATEGQYYGYTF. CDR3 nucleotides: TGTGCCACCGAGGGACAGTACTATGGCTACACCTTC.